This T cell receptor beta chain derives from a study of control samples from healthy donors and cancer patients. TCRdb's table, derived via immunoSEQ multiplex PCR, lists solely in-frame clones and lacks some. The repertoire has 35,000 to 40,000 clones, around 83% of them found once; the top ten carry 20% to 25%. The J segment lost 6 bases and the V segment lost 5 bases, leaving 3 bases of the junction unmatched. The CDR3 is 15 residues long. Germline lookup yields CDR1 SGHNT and CDR2 YENEEA. The chain employs TRBV11-3 and TRBJ2-3; 15 nucleotides match TRBD2. Sequencing was done on a sample of PBMCs. This receptor was obtained from a woman aged 55-70 years with lung cancer. CDR3 sequence: CASSTGLAGGDTQYF. The CDR3 nucleotides read TGTGCCAGCAGCACCGGACTAGCGGGAGGGGATACGCAGTATTTT. Full variable domain (remainder filled in from reference TRBV11-3 and TRBJ2-3): EAGVVQSPRYKIIEKKQPVAFWCNPISGHNTLYWYLQNLGQGPELLIRYENEEAVDDSQLPKDRFSAERLKGVDSTLKIQPAELGDSAVYLCASSTGLAGGDTQYFGPGTRLTVL.